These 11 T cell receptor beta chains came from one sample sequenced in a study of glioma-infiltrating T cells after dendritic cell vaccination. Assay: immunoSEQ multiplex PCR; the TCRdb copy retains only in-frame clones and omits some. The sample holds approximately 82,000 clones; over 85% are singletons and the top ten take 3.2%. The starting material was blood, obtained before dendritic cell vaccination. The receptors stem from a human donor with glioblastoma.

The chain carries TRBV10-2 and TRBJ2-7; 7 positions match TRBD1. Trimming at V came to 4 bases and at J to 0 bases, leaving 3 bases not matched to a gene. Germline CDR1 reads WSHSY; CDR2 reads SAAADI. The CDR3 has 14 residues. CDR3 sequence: CASSAGGNSYEQYF. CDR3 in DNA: TGCGCCAGCAGTGCAGGGGGAAACTCCTACGAGCAGTACTTC.

The CDR3 here is CASSLFSGTINEQFF. CDR3 sequence (DNA): TGTGCCAGCAGCCTATTTTCCGGGACTATCAATGAGCAGTTCTTC. The gene calls are TRBV7-2 and TRBJ2-1, with 7 nucleotides matching TRBD2. Germline trimming cut 5 bases from V and 6 bases from J; bases unmatched to any gene: 10. The CDR3 consists of 15 residues. Germline V gives CDR1 SGHTA, CDR2 FQGNSA.

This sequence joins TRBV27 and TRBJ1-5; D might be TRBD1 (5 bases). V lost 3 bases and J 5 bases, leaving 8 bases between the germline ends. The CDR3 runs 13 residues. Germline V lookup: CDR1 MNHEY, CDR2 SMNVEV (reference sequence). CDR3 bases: TGTGCCAGCAGTTTGGGCAGGGATCAGCCCCAGCATTTT. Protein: CASSLGRDQPQHF.

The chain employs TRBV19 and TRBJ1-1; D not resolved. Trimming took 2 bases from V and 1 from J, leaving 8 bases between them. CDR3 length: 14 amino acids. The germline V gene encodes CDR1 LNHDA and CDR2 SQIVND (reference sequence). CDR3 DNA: TGTGCCAGTAGTATACGCGGGCGGAACACTGAAGCTTTCTTT. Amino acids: CASSIRGRNTEAFF.

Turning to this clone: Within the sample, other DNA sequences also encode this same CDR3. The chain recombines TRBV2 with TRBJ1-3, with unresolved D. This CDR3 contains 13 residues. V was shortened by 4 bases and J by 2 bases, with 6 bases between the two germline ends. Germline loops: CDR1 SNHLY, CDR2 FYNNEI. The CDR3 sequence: CASSGTAGNTIYF. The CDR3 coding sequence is TGTGCCAGCAGTGGGACTGCTGGAAACACCATATATTTT.

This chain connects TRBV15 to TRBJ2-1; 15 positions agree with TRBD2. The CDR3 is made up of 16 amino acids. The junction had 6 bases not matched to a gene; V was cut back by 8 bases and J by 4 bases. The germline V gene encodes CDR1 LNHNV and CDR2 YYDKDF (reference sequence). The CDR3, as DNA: TGTGCCACCTCGGGGACTAGCGGGAGGCGGTACAATGAGCAGTTCTTC. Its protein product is CATSGTSGRRYNEQFF.

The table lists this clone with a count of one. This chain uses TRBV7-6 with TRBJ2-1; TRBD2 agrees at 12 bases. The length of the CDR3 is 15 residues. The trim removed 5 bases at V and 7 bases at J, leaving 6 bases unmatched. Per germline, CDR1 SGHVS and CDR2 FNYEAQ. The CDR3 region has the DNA TGTGCCAGCAGCAATCTAGCGGGGGGGCGAAATGAGCAGTTCTTC. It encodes CASSNLAGGRNEQFF.

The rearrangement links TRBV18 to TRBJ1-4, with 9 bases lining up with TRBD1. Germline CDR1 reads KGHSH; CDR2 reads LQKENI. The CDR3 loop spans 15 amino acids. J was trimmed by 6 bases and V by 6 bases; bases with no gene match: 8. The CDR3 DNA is TGTGCCAGCTCCCTCCCGGGACAGGGTTATGAAAAACTGTTTTTT. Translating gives CASSLPGQGYEKLFF.

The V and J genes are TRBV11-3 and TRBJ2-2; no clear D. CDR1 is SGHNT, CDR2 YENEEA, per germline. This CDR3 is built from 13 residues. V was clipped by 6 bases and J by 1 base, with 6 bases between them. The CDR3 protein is CASRRQNTGELFF. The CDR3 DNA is TGTGCCAGCAGGCGACAGAACACCGGGGAGCTGTTTTTT. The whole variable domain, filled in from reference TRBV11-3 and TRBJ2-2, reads EAGVVQSPRYKIIEKKQPVAFWCNPISGHNTLYWYLQNLGQGPELLIRYENEEAVDDSQLPKDRFSAERLKGVDSTLKIQPAELGDSAVYLCASRRQNTGELFFGEGSRLTVL.

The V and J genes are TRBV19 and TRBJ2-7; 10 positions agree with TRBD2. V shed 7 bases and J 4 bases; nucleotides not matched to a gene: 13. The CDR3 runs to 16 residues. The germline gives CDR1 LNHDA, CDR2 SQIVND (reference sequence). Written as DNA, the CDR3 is TGTGCCAGTACCCCACGACTAGCGGGCGGGACTTACGAGCAGTACTTC. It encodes CASTPRLAGGTYEQYF.

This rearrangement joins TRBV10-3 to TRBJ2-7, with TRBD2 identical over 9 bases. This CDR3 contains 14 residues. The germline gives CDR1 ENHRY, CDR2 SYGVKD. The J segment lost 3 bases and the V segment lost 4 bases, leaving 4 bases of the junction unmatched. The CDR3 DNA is TGTGCCATCAGTGTAGCGGGAGCGAGCTACGAGCAGTACTTC. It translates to CAISVAGASYEQYF.